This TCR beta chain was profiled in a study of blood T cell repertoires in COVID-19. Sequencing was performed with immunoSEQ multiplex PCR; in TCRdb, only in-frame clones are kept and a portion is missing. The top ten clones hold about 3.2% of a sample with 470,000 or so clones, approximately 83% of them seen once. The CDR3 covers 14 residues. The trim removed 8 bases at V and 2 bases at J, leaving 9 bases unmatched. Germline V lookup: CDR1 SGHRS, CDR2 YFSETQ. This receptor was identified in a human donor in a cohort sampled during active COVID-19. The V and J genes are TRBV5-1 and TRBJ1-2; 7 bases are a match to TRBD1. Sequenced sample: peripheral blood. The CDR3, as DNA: TGCGCCAGTTCTGACAGGGTGCAAAACTATGGCTACACCTTC. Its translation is CASSDRVQNYGYTF.